This T cell receptor beta chain was captured by sequencing in a study of shared clonotypes between healthy human individuals (dated by TCRdb to about 2020). Background for the entire study: A few men and a couple of women, aged 18 to 49 years, made up the cohort. For each donor, CD4 naive and CD4 memory were each given three plates, CD8 naive was given two plates, and CD8 memory was given one plate. To estimate repertoire size and how much clonotypes are shared between individuals, the study performed deep sequencing of blood TCR repertoires from roughly five healthy adults. Different laboratories and diverse techniques were used to prepare libraries and sequence TCR repertoires, to increase sequencing depth and limit assay-specific biases. Each donor's leukapheresis produced roughly between roughly 0.85 and 10 billion PBMCs.

CD8 naive samples were obtained by positive selection for CCR7 among CD45RO-negative cells, yielding a CD45RA+CCR7+ population from which TemRA cells were excluded. Healthy HIV-negative adults with no recently reported acute infections or vaccinations were included as donors. All donors were Caucasian adults living in Nashville, Tennessee, USA. Blood was obtained by leukapheresis, after which PBMCs were separated by Ficoll-Histopaque density gradient centrifugation and cryopreserved in liquid nitrogen vapor phase. Purity and quantity of every magnetically sorted T cell population were checked by analytical flow cytometry. Each sorted fraction had its genomic DNA isolated and then quantified by UV absorbance on a Nanodrop 2000c. Paper-wide results and their limitations: Incomplete sequencing was indicated by rarefaction of sorted-subset datasets, despite the large sequencing depth. Because the study included a small number of donors, the genetic and exposure-history diversity represented was limited. Sampling was limited to blood, and TCR repertoires in tissue likely differ from TCR repertoires in blood. Compared with non-shared clonotypes, the clonotypes found in all four sorted-subset donors had higher generation probabilities. Pairwise subsampling indicated that sequencing depth was expected to affect the degree of clonotype sharing among donors. Naive subsets generally had larger estimated clonotype richness than memory subsets did. When a handful of donors were compared, the shared fraction of clonotypes was around 4.6% for naive CD4, about 4% for naive CD8, 2% to 2.5% for memory CD4, and around 0.4% for memory CD8.

With respect to this clone: It lacks a known antigen. One base away there is no much larger clone; base qualities are not given.

From V the trimming removes 3 bases and from J it removes 3 bases, while the gene matches leave 7 bases of the junction unaccounted for. The germline V gene provides CDR1 SGDLS and CDR2 YYNGEE. Reading from cysteine to phenylalanine, the CDR3 counts 16 amino acids. Only the CDR3 region is kept as DNA, spanning 48 bases read in frame from base 1. Using the deep immunoSEQ assay, multiplex PCR amplified TCR CDR3 regions from genomic DNA. Extracted genomic DNA from each cell subset was distributed evenly across all wells of several immunoSEQ 96-well plates, and each plate was treated as a replicate. Each replicate PCR for sorted subsets received roughly 200 ng genomic DNA, equal to roughly 33,000 T cell genomes. The purified libraries were quantified using a Qubit 3.0 fluorometer, sized with a Bioanalyzer 2100, and then quantified again using the KAPA Library Quantification kit. Every immunoSEQ 96-well plate was sequenced on a separate single-read 150-cycle Illumina NextSeq 550 flow cell. Per the original workflow: The immunoSEQ output contained only junctional sequences without quality scores, so filtering could not match that applied to full-length reads. To assign V/J genes and CDR3, sequences were annotated against IMGT germline references using PyIR, a Python wrapper for IgBLAST v1.9. Reads with weak V/J assignments (E-value above 1e-6), missing CDR3, stop codons, out-of-frame junctions, or ambiguous translated residues were removed. V3J clonotypes were defined as sequences sharing an identical inferred V gene, J gene, and CDR3 amino acid sequence. Percentage overlap between repertoires was calculated by dividing the number of shared unique clonotypes by the size of the smaller repertoire. Three approaches were used to assess repertoire richness: RTK rarefaction, the Chao1 estimator, and Recon v2.1 estimates of unobserved clonotypes. Generation probabilities were computed with OLGA for all TCRbeta clonotypes obtained by the gDNA method from several donors. This immuneACCESS table, as held by TCRdb, lists in-frame sequences with V and J called but not all clones. Of the missing ones, under half trace to an unresolved V gene in checked studies; the others have no known cause. The V and J calls and the clone size are those of that table, but D and trimming were determined from the DNA. For this sample the table gives about 2,200,000 clones, of which about 92% were detected only once. The leading ten clones occupy about 1.5% of the sample.

The rearrangement combines TRBV9 with TRBJ2-1, with 9 junctional bases fitting TRBD2. Sequences were obtained from naive CD8+ T cells from PBMCs. In the paper's terms, the cell subset or site label means: CD45RA+CCR7+. This sequence originates from a young man in good health. Some clones in this sample may be carry-over from other donors' samples. The encoded CDR3 is CASSEETSGIYNEQFF. The DNA sequence is given as TGTGCCAGCAGCGAGGAGACTAGCGGTATCTACAATGAGCAGTTCTTC.